The clone carrying this TCR beta chain occurred a few times. Its matching antigen is unknown. V shed 5 bases and J 7 bases; nucleotides not matched to a gene: 9. CDR3 length: 15 residues. Germline values: CDR1 SGHTA, CDR2 FQGTGA. The source of the sample is a study of T cell repertoires in cytomegalovirus infection. On the study more broadly: Public TCR beta signatures provided an indication of both CMV infection and a matching HLA type. Study-wide findings and caveats: Accumulated public TCR beta family frequency recognized individuals carrying CMV together with the relevant HLA.

Using its own MiXCR run on the reads, TCRdb lists one record per CDR3 protein. The table lists 650,000 to 850,000 distinct CDR3 sequences, almost 30% of them singletons. The source is a human donor in good health (CMV status not recorded). Some clones in this sample may be carry-over from other donors' samples. The chain combines TRBV7-3 with TRBJ2-1; 9 bases are a match to TRBD1. The sample here was cultured CD8+ T cells from PBMCs, taken from culture after CMV antigen stimulation. The CDR3 nucleotides read TGTGCCAGCAGCACTGGAACCGGGACAGGGAATGAGCAGTTCTTC. Protein: CASSTGTGTGNEQFF. Filled out from reference TRBV7-3 and TRBJ2-1, the complete variable domain reads GAGVSQTPSNKVTEKGKYVELRCDPISGHTALYWYRQSLGQGPEFLIYFQGTGAADDSGLPNDRFFAVRPEGSVSTLKIQRTERGDSAVYLCASSTGTGTGNEQFFGPGTRLTVL.